The 6 T cell receptor beta chains listed next were all sequenced from one sample in a study of cytomegalovirus exposure and HLA in healthy donors. The PCR was carried out with 60 Vbeta primers and 13 Jbeta primers. Using immunoSEQ multiplex PCR, the repertoire was profiled, and TCRdb retains in-frame clones only, with some absent. The data contain some 150,000 clones, over 65% of them singletons. The sequencing sample was made of PBMCs. The receptor source for this set is a man aged 40-49 years in good health and CMV-seropositive.

The gene calls are TRBV6-6 and TRBJ2-5; 8 nucleotides line up with TRBD2. The tail of the sequence fits TRBJ2-7 better, so the J call may be wrong. Per germline, CDR1 MNHNY and CDR2 SVGAGI (reference sequence). This CDR3 is 16 amino acids long. This CDR3 reads CASSYVASGPSYEQYF. The CDR3 region has the DNA TGTGCCAGCAGTTACGTGGCTAGCGGGCCTTCCTACGAGCAGTACTTC.

The chain uses TRBV5-1 and TRBJ2-2; 9 bases fit TRBD1. The CDR3 spans 14 residues. The V and J ends lost 7 bases and 6 bases, in that order; junction bases with no gene match: 7. Germline V lookup: CDR1 SGHRS, CDR2 YFSETQ. The CDR3 DNA sequence: TGCGCCAGCGGAGACAGGGGGGTTCCCGGGGAGCTGTTTTTT. Residues: CASGDRGVPGELFF.

The chain carries TRBV6-1 and TRBJ1-1, with 7 bases fitting TRBD1. Trimming at V came to 8 bases and at J to 6 bases, leaving 15 bases not matched to a gene. Germline V gene sequence: CDR1 MNHNS, CDR2 SASEGT. This CDR3 comprises 15 residues. Here the CDR3 DNA reads TGTGCCAGCGGTGGCAGGGGGTACGGAACACCTGAAGCTTTCTTT. Translated: CASGGRGYGTPEAFF.

The chain combines TRBV28 with TRBJ2-7, with TRBD1 as a possible D gene (6 bases). CDR1 MDHEN and CDR2 SYDVKM come from the germline V gene. Trimming took 3 bases from V and 4 from J, leaving 13 bases between them. The CDR3 has 14 residues. In DNA form, the CDR3 reads TGTGCCAGCAGTTTCGGACAGCTTGGGTACGAGCAGTACTTC. As protein: CASSFGQLGYEQYF.

This clone was seen only a few times. A read error may produce the germline difference seen at one junction end. The chain combines TRBV7-9 with TRBJ1-2, with TRBD1 matching 8 bases. The CDR3 is made up of 15 amino acids. Germline V gives CDR1 SEHNR, CDR2 FQNEAQ (reference sequence). The CDR3 DNA follows: TGTTCCAGCAGCTTAGACTGGACAGGGAACTATGGCTACACCTTC. Protein product: CSSSLDWTGNYGYTF. The full variable domain, its missing parts supplied by reference TRBV7-9 and TRBJ1-2, is DTGVSQNPRHKITKRGQNVTFRCDPISEHNRLYWYRQTLGQGPEFLTYFQNEAQLEKSRLLSDRFSAERPKGSFSTLEIQRTEQGDSAMYLCSSSLDWTGNYGYTFGSGTRLTVV.

The rearrangement joins TRBV19 to TRBJ1-2; tentatively, D is TRBD1 (5 bases). Between the trimmed V and J ends, which lost 7 bases and 7 bases, there was a span of 22 bases. Per the germline V gene, CDR1 is LNHDA and CDR2 is SQIVND (reference sequence). The length of the CDR3 is 15 residues. The CDR3 DNA reads as TGTGCCAGTACCATCAGGCCCAGGGAAACCGGTGGCTACACCTTC. Translating it yields CASTIRPRETGGYTF.